This is a list of T cell receptor beta chains from one sample in a study of shared clonotypes between healthy human individuals. Generated by immunoSEQ multiplex PCR, the TCRdb table keeps only in-frame clones and is missing some. This sample has some 2 million clones, with approximately 94% found just once. The sample comprised naive CD8+ T cells sorted from blood. The receptors shown here come from a young man in good health. The CDR3 runs from the conserved cysteine through the conserved F or W. A D gene is named only where the DNA matches it firmly. A row's size may be missing; if present it is once, few, many or a size class.

size	D	V	J	DNA	CDR3
.	.	TRBV7-9	TRBJ1-3	TGTGCCAGCAGCTTAATAGAGAATGGAAACACCATATATTTT	CASSLIENGNTIYF
.	.	TRBV10-3	TRBJ2-3	TGTGCCATCAGTGAGAGCAGACTGATCACAGATACGCAGTATTTT	CAISESRLITDTQYF
.	.	TRBV5-1	TRBJ2-5	TGCGCCAGCAGCTTGGCCGCAGAGACCCAGTACTTC	CASSLAAETQYF
.	TRBD1	TRBV6-1	TRBJ2-7	TGTGCCAGCAGTGAAGGACAGGGGACCCCCTACGAGCAGTACTTC	CASSEGQGTPYEQYF
.	.	TRBV28	TRBJ1-5	TGTGCCAGCACCCCGCAAGGGTTGGGACAGCCCCAGCATTTT	CASTPQGLGQPQHF
.	.	TRBV4-3	TRBJ2-7	TGCGCCAGCAGCCAAGATTACGAGGCATACGAGCAGTACTTC	CASSQDYEAYEQYF
.	.	TRBV19	TRBJ1-2	TGTGCCAGTAGTATAGGGGCAGGGTCGGGCTATGGCTACACCTTC	CASSIGAGSGYGYTF
.	.	TRBV10-1	TRBJ2-1	TGCGCCAGCTCCCAGGGCTCCTACAATGAGCAGTTCTTC	CASSQGSYNEQFF
.	.	TRBV7-8	TRBJ2-5	TGTGCCAGCAGCTTATCCGGGGCCTGGGTCCAAGAGACCCAGTACTTC	CASSLSGAWVQETQYF
once	TRBD1	TRBV5-6	TRBJ1-1	TGTGCCAGCAGCCCCCTGCAGGGGGCGGAAGCTTTCTTT	CASSPLQGAEAFF
.	.	TRBV4-3	TRBJ2-3	TGCGCCAGCAGCCTCAGAAGCACAGATACGCAGTATTTT	CASSLRSTDTQYF
once	.	TRBV27	TRBJ2-1	TGTGCCAGCAGTTTATACCCGGGAAGCTCCTACAATGAGCAGTTCTTC	CASSLYPGSSYNEQFF
.	.	TRBV5-1	TRBJ1-4	TGCGCCAGCAGCTGGGACCAGACAGCAACTAATGAAAAACTGTTTTTT	CASSWDQTATNEKLFF
.	.	TRBV9	TRBJ2-7	TGTGCCAGCAGCGTAGCCGGGGAAGCGGCCTACGAGCAGTACTTC	CASSVAGEAAYEQYF
.	TRBD2	TRBV4-1	TRBJ2-1	TGCGCCAGCAGCCAAGATCAACGGCGGGAGGGGTCCTACAATGAGCAGTTCTTC	CASSQDQRREGSYNEQFF
.	TRBD2	TRBV4-1	TRBJ2-7	TGCGCCAGCAGTCCGGCTAGCGGGGCCTACGAGCAGTACTTC	CASSPASGAYEQYF
.	.	TRBV5-4	TRBJ2-7	TGTGCCAGCAGCTTGGGGGGGTTTTACGAGCAGTACTTC	CASSLGGFYEQYF
.	TRBD1	TRBV5-4	TRBJ2-1	TGTGCCACCGGGACAGGGGACCTTAACAATGAGCAGTTCTTC	CATGTGDLNNEQFF
.	.	TRBV25-1	TRBJ1-2	TGTGCCAGCAGTGCCTACAGGGAAGGCTACACCTTC	CASSAYREGYTF
.	.	TRBV13	TRBJ2-1	TGTGCCAGCAGCTTAATAGGAGATAATGAGCAGTTCTTC	CASSLIGDNEQFF
.	TRBD1	TRBV27	TRBJ1-1	TGTGCCAGCAGTTCGGGACAGGGGGCGAGGGGAACTGAAGCTTTCTTT	CASSSGQGARGTEAFF
.	.	TRBV4-3	TRBJ2-7	TGCGCCAGCAGCCAAACAGGGTCCGGCGAGCAGTACTTC	CASSQTGSGEQYF
once	TRBD1	TRBV5-1	TRBJ2-1	TGCGCCAGCAGCTTGGTAGGACAGGGCATCCCCAATGAGCAGTTCTTC	CASSLVGQGIPNEQFF
.	TRBD2	TRBV7-8	TRBJ2-7	TGTGCCAGCAGCTCGGGACTAGCGGGAGGTAGGGACGAGCAGTACTTC	CASSSGLAGGRDEQYF
.	.	TRBV11-1	TRBJ2-7	TGTGCCAGCAGCTTAGCGCGAGGAAGCTCCTACGAGCAGTACTTC	CASSLARGSSYEQYF
.	.	TRBV12-5	TRBJ2-7	TGTGCTAGTGGTTTGCAGGCCTACGAGCAGTACTTC	CASGLQAYEQYF